This TCR beta chain was identified in a study of control samples from healthy donors and cancer patients. From germline, CDR1 is KGHSH and CDR2 LQKENI. The ends lost 2 bases at V and 6 bases at J; junction bases unmatched: 4. This CDR3 is built from 15 residues. Repertoires were generated with immunoSEQ multiplex PCR, while TCRdb's copy carries only in-frame clones and drops some. The table lists tens of thousands of clones, roughly 90% of them singletons. J is TRBJ2-1 and V is TRBV18; 10 nucleotides match TRBD2. This clonotype was obtained from a woman between 70 and 85 years old in good health. Sequencing used blood. The CDR3 region is CASSPASGRGNEQFF. The CDR3 DNA reads TGTGCCAGCTCACCAGCTAGCGGGAGAGGCAATGAGCAGTTCTTC.